One T cell receptor beta chain is described in this entry. Its antigen is still unknown. The data originate from a study of T cells in Graves' hyperthyroidism and ophthalmopathy. Overall study results and limits: Among clonotypes expanded in thyroid above 0.001, most were also found in blood.

This CDR3 contains 17 residues. Trimming at V came to 2 bases and at J to 6 bases, leaving 12 bases not matched to a gene. It was RNA transcripts that yielded the amplified TCR beta CDR3 regions. The TCR CDR3 first-round RT-PCR relied on the HTBI primer set. From the multiplex PCR reads, TCRdb called clonotypes with MiXCR, one entry per CDR3 protein. The data show roughly 400,000 distinct CDR3 sequences, with around a quarter seen just once and around 67% held by the top ten. The V gene is TRBV12-3 or TRBV12-4, the J gene TRBJ2-3, with 9 nucleotides matching TRBD2. Source material: blood. The source is a man in his fifties or sixties with Graves' hyperthyroidism. CDR3 residues: CASSLPRALAGTDTQYF. In nucleotides, the CDR3 is TGTGCCAGCAGTTTACCCCGGGCGCTAGCGGGGACGGATACGCAGTATTTT.